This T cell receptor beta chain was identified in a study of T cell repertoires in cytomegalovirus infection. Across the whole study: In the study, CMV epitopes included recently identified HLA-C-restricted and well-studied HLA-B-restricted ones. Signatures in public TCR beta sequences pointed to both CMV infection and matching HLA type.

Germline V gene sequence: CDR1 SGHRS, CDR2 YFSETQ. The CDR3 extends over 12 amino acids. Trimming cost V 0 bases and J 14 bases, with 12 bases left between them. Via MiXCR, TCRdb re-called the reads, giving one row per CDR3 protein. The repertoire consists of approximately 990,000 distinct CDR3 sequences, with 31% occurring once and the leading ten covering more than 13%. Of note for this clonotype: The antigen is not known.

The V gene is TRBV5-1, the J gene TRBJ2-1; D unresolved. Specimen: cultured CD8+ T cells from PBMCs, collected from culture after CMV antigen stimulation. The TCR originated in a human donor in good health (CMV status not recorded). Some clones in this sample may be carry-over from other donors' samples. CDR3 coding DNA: TGCGCCAGCAGCTTGGGTTCAGGTTTGAAGTTCTTC. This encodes CASSLGSGLKFF.